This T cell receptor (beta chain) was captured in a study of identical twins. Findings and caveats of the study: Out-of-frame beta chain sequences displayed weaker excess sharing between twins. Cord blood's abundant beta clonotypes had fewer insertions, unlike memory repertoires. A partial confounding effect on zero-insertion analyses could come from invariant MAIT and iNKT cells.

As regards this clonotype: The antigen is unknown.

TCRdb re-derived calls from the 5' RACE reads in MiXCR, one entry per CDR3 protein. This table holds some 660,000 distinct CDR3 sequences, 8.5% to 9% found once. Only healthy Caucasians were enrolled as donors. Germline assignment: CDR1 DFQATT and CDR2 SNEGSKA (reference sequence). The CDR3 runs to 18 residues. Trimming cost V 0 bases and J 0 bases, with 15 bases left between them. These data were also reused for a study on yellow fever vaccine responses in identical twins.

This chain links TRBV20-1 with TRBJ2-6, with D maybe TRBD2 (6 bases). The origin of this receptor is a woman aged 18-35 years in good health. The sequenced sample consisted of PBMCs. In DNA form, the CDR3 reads TGCAGTGCTAGAGATCGGGGGACTTTGCCCTCTGGGGCCAACGTCCTGACTTTC. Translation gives CSARDRGTLPSGANVLTF.